Described below is a single T cell receptor beta chain sequence and its context. The sample belongs to a study of blood T cell repertoires in COVID-19. Looking at the study overall: Sites across the United States, Italy and Spain contributed samples from acute and convalescent COVID-19. PBMCs, B-cell-depleted T cells, or T cells provided the cDNA or gDNA that made up the material.

Authors' methods: Reference gene primer amplification yielded estimated nucleated cell counts. The table came from immunoSEQ multiplex PCR; TCRdb's copy has only in-frame clones and leaves some out. The D gene and trimming were derived from the DNA, and the V and J assignments and clone size from that table. The repertoire holds 150,000 or so clones, over 80% seen once, with over 7.5% in the top ten. Germline values: CDR1 MNHEY, CDR2 SVGAGI. The J segment lost 6 bases and the V segment lost 7 bases, leaving 10 bases of the junction unmatched. The CDR3 extends over 14 amino acids. Sample: peripheral blood. V gene TRBV6-5 combines with J gene TRBJ2-3; TRBD2 agrees at 7 bases. This receptor was taken from a woman aged 70-85 years with acute or convalescent COVID-19. The CDR3 here is CASIWGTITDTQYF. CDR3 coding DNA: TGTGCCAGCATATGGGGGACTATCACGGATACGCAGTATTTT.